One and the same sample provided the 16 T cell receptor beta chains below, sequenced in a study of blood T cell repertoires in COVID-19 (dated by TCRdb to 2018 to 2021). Libraries were built with the immunoSEQ multiplex PCR assay. TCRdb provides this immuneACCESS table in a form limited to in-frame rearrangements. Some clones are lacking; in checked studies, under half of them reflect an unresolved V gene, and why the rest are absent is not known. The sample records approximately 57,000 clones, 85% to 90% of which are singletons. Approximately 3.8% of the sample comes from the top ten. The sequencing input was peripheral blood. The receptors shown here come from a man aged 50-59 years with acute or convalescent COVID-19.

The chain has TRBV6-5 and TRBJ1-2, with 8 bases fitting TRBD1. Germline V lookup: CDR1 MNHEY, CDR2 SVGAGI. J gave up 4 bases and V 0 bases, and 7 bases lay outside the gene matches. The CDR3 loop spans 16 amino acids. CDR3 nucleotide sequence: TGTGCCAGCAGTTACTCGGGGACAGGCGCCTCCTATGGCTACACCTTC. It translates to CASSYSGTGASYGYTF.

The V gene is TRBV28, the J gene TRBJ1-3; TRBD1 matches at 9 bases. Germline CDR1 is MDHEN and CDR2 is SYDVKM. This CDR3 has 15 amino acids. V shed 10 bases and J 3 bases; nucleotides not matched to a gene: 10. CDR3 loop: CAISPGQGYGNTIYF. CDR3 DNA sequence: TGTGCCATATCACCGGGACAGGGTTATGGAAACACCATATATTTT. The complete variable domain, with remaining parts taken from reference TRBV28 and TRBJ1-3, reads DVKVTQSSRYLVKRTGEKVFLECVQDMDHENMFWYRQDPGLGLRLIYFSYDVKMKEKGDIPEGYSVSREKKERFSLILESASTNQTSMYLCAISPGQGYGNTIYFGEGSWLTVV.

The genes are TRBV7-6 and TRBJ1-5, with 7 bases matching TRBD1. This CDR3 comprises 14 residues. The J segment lost 7 bases and the V segment lost 6 bases, leaving 9 bases of the junction unmatched. Per the germline V gene, CDR1 is SGHVS and CDR2 is FNYEAQ. In DNA form, the CDR3 reads TGTGCCAGCAGTGTAGAGGGGGCTGGCCAGCCCCAGCATTTT. Protein product: CASSVEGAGQPQHF.

The chain uses TRBV6-5 and TRBJ2-1; 10 bases align to TRBD1. CDR3 length equals 14 residues. Germline-derived CDR1 and CDR2 are MNHEY and SVGAGI. The V gene end was trimmed by 6 bases and the J gene end by 7 bases; junction bases not matched to a gene: 6. The CDR3 DNA sequence: TGTGCCAGCAGCTACGGACAGGGGGGGAATGAGCAGTTCTTC. Translation: CASSYGQGGNEQFF.

Written as DNA, the CDR3 is TGTGCCAGCAGCTTAAGGCGACAGGGGAGTGAAAAACTGTTTTTT. It codes for CASSLRRQGSEKLFF. The chain joins TRBV13 to TRBJ1-4; 8 bases align to TRBD1. CDR1 PRHDT and CDR2 FYEKMQ come from the germline V gene (reference sequence). This CDR3 comprises 15 residues. J gave up 7 bases and V 2 bases, and 6 bases lay outside the gene matches.

The chain employs TRBV15 and TRBJ2-7, with a weak D call TRBD2 (6 bases). The ends were cut back, 0 bases at V and 7 bases at J, with 13 bases in the middle. The CDR3 runs to 14 residues. Germline assignment: CDR1 LNHNV and CDR2 YYDKDF (reference sequence). For the CDR3, the DNA is TGTGCCACCAGCAGAGATTCGGGGGTCGGAGAGCAGTACTTC. It yields the protein CATSRDSGVGEQYF.

The gene calls are TRBV19 and TRBJ2-3, with TRBD2 identical over 11 bases. The CDR3 extends over 17 amino acids. Germline CDR1 and CDR2: LNHDA and SQIVND (reference sequence). V lost 3 bases, J lost 2 bases, and 7 bases stayed unmatched. As DNA, the CDR3 is TGTGCCAGTAGTATCGCCACTAGCGGGAGAAACACAGATACGCAGTATTTT. Translation: CASSIATSGRNTDTQYF.

The rearrangement joins TRBV3-1 (or the pseudogene TRBV3-2) to TRBJ1-6; TRBD1 is a possible D gene (5 bases). With 4 bases removed from V and 13 bases from J, the gap between germline ends came to 11 bases. The CDR3 totals 12 residues. Germline assignment: CDR1 LGHDT and CDR2 YNNKEL (reference sequence). The CDR3 sequence is CASSRREGPLHF. The CDR3 region has the DNA TGTGCCAGCAGCCGTCGGGAGGGGCCCCTCCACTTT.

The chain employs TRBV2 and TRBJ1-5; TRBD1 matches 9 bases. Germline V gene sequence: CDR1 SNHLY, CDR2 FYNNEI. Trimming took 6 bases from V and 6 from J; bases not matched to a gene: 6. The CDR3 extends over 14 amino acids. For the CDR3, the DNA is TGTGCCAGCAGGCAACAGGGGGCGATTCAGCCCCAGCATTTT. This translates into CASRQQGAIQPQHF.

V and J are TRBV9 and TRBJ2-3; 9 bases are shared with TRBD2. Germline values: CDR1 SGDLS, CDR2 YYNGEE. The V gene end was trimmed by 0 bases and the J gene end by 4 bases; junction bases not matched to a gene: 3. CDR3 length: 15 residues. Here the CDR3 DNA reads TGTGCCAGCAGCGTAGAGGGCGGGGGGGCAGATACGCAGTATTTT. It codes for CASSVEGGGADTQYF. Together with reference TRBV9 and TRBJ2-3, the CDR3 gives the full variable domain: DSGVTQTPKHLITATGQRVTLRCSPRSGDLSVYWYQQSLDQGLQFLIQYYNGEERAKGNILERFSAQQFPDLHSELNLSSLELGDSALYFCASSVEGGGADTQYFGPGTRLTVL.

This clone was detected once. This rearrangement joins TRBV18 to TRBJ1-1; 7 bases match TRBD1. The CDR3 runs to 14 residues. Losses at the gene ends were 3 bases for V and 1 base for J; bases not matched to a gene: 2. Germline CDR1 is KGHSH and CDR2 is LQKENI. CDR3 nucleotide sequence: TGTGCCAGCTCACCCGGGACAGCGAACACTGAAGCTTTCTTT. It specifies CASSPGTANTEAFF.

The chain is built from TRBV4-1 and TRBJ1-2, with 7 bases fitting TRBD1. With 1 base clipped from V and 4 bases from J, the junction kept 6 bases outside the gene matches. The CDR3 is 15 amino acids. Germline assignment: CDR1 MGHRA and CDR2 YSYEKL. CDR3 residues: CASSQGAGGSYGYTF. CDR3 DNA sequence: TGCGCCAGCAGCCAAGGGGCAGGGGGATCCTATGGCTACACCTTC.

V and J are TRBV6-1 and TRBJ1-1; 9 positions agree with TRBD1. Germline V CDR1 and CDR2: MNHNS, SASEGT. V lost 3 bases to trimming and J lost 11 bases; unmatched junction nucleotides: 10. There are 14 residues in the CDR3. This chain's CDR3 is CASSERRDRVMAFF. The CDR3 nucleotides read TGTGCCAGCAGTGAGCGCCGGGACAGGGTCATGGCTTTCTTT.

The chain couples TRBV6-5 to TRBJ1-6; D might be TRBD1 (5 bases). Germline assignment: CDR1 MNHEY and CDR2 SVGAGI. V gave up 7 bases and J gave up 10 bases, with 20 bases separating them. CDR3 length: 15 residues. The CDR3, as DNA: TGTGCCAGCACCACCTCCGGGGGGGTAAGGTCACCCCTCCACTTT. This gives the protein CASTTSGGVRSPLHF.

The J gene is TRBJ2-7, the V gene TRBV6-6; 7 bases align to TRBD1. The CDR3 spans 14 residues. V lost 6 bases and J lost 3; bases outside the gene matches: 8. Germline V CDR1 and CDR2: MNHNY, SVGAGI (reference sequence). CDR3 loop: CASSRGTANYEQYF. CDR3 bases: TGTGCCAGCAGCCGTGGGACAGCCAACTACGAGCAGTACTTC.

J is TRBJ1-4 and V is TRBV9; TRBD1 matches at 12 bases. This CDR3 has 17 residues. The germline V gene encodes CDR1 SGDLS and CDR2 YYNGEE. Germline trimming cut 3 bases from V and 8 bases from J; bases unmatched to any gene: 11. The CDR3 nucleotides are TGTGCCAGCAGCGGGATATCATTAGGGACAGGGGGCGAAAAACTGTTTTTT. Protein: CASSGISLGTGGEKLFF.